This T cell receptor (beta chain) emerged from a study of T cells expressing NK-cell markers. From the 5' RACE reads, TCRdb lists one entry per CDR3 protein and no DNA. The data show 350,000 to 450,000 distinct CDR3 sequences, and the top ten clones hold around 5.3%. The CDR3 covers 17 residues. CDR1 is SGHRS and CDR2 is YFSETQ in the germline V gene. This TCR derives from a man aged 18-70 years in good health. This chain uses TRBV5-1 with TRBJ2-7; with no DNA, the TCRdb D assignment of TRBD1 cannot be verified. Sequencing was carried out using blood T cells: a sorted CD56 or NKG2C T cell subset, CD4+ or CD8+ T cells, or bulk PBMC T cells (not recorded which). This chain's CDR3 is CASSGNPPGQGAWEQYF.